Below, 24 T cell receptor beta chains from the same sample are listed, as sequenced in a study of blood T cell repertoires in COVID-19. Profiled with immunoSEQ multiplex PCR; TCRdb holds only in-frame clones, not every one. This sample carries about 40,000 clones, 70% to 85% of them seen once, and the ten largest clones take approximately 25%. The sequencing input was peripheral blood. Every receptor here comes from a human donor with acute or convalescent COVID-19. The donor label of this sample is uncertain.

The chain joins TRBV5-6 to TRBJ2-7, with a tentative D call TRBD1 (6 bases). V lost 1 base and J 2 bases, leaving 22 bases between the germline ends. The CDR3 consists of 18 residues. Germline CDR1 is SGHDT and CDR2 is YYEEEE. CDR3 residues: CASSLLRLRTVPTYEQYF. The CDR3 DNA reads TGTGCCAGCAGCTTGTTAAGGCTGCGGACAGTGCCAACCTACGAGCAGTACTTC.

The chain recombines TRBV6-2 or TRBV6-3 with TRBJ1-1; 12 bases align to TRBD1. Trimming removed 5 bases from V and 13 bases from J; junction bases left unmatched: 8. The CDR3 length is 13 residues. Germline V gene data show CDR1 as MNHEY and CDR2 as SVGEGT. The CDR3 is CASSQGTGGRVFF. As DNA, the CDR3 is TGTGCCAGCAGTCAGGGGACAGGGGGCCGCGTTTTCTTT.

The chain has TRBV19 and TRBJ1-2; a weak D match, TRBD1 (6 bases). The germline V gene encodes CDR1 LNHDA and CDR2 SQIVND (reference sequence). Deletions cut 3 bases from V and 1 base from J, with 9 bases between. This CDR3 contains 14 residues. The CDR3 spells CASSIDRLNYGYTF. Here the CDR3 DNA reads TGTGCCAGTAGTATCGACAGGCTTAACTATGGCTACACCTTC.

This chain joins TRBV9 and TRBJ1-2, with D unresolved. Germline V gene data show CDR1 as SGDLS and CDR2 as YYNGEE. The CDR3 totals 11 residues. V shed 5 bases and J shed 11 bases, with 13 bases lying between them. This CDR3 reads CASSGLGRYTF. CDR3 DNA sequence: TGTGCCAGCAGTGGGCTCGGGAGGTACACCTTC.

This clone has only a few counts. Other DNA variants within this sample encode the same CDR3. CDR3 sequence: CASSYSARGNTEAFF. CDR3 DNA sequence: TGTGCCAGCAGTTACTCGGCCCGGGGAAACACTGAAGCTTTCTTT. J is TRBJ1-1 and V is TRBV6-5, with D uncertain. The CDR3 totals 15 residues. V lost 0 bases, J lost 2 bases, and 10 bases lay in between. Per germline, CDR1 MNHEY and CDR2 SVGAGI.

The CDR3 DNA sequence: TGTGCCAGCAGCCTCGGGGGGGCAAATGAGCAGTTCTTC. It is translated as CASSLGGANEQFF. The gene calls are TRBV7-3 and TRBJ2-1, with TRBD2 matching over 8 bases. V lost 5 bases and J lost 7; bases outside the gene matches: 4. This CDR3 comprises 13 residues. Germline-derived CDR1 and CDR2 are SGHTA and FQGTGA.

V gene TRBV10-1 combines with J gene TRBJ2-1; D remains ambiguous. This CDR3 has 12 amino acids. V shed 6 bases and J shed 6 bases, with 9 bases lying between them. Germline lookup yields CDR1 WNHNN and CDR2 SYGVQD (reference sequence). CDR3 nucleotide sequence: TGCGCCAGCAGCACCAGTATCAATGAGCAGTTCTTC. Translation: CASSTSINEQFF.

The V call is TRBV19, the J call TRBJ2-1; 14 nucleotides line up with TRBD2. Germline V CDR1 and CDR2: LNHDA, SQIVND (reference sequence). J lost 6 bases, V lost 5 bases, and 6 bases had no gene match. This CDR3 region has 16 residues. CDR3 sequence: CASSSRGLAGGNEQFF. The CDR3 nucleotides read TGTGCCAGTAGTTCCCGTGGACTAGCGGGAGGCAATGAGCAGTTCTTC.

V is TRBV19 and J is TRBJ2-7; 8 bases fit TRBD1. Germline V gene data show CDR1 as LNHDA and CDR2 as SQIVND (reference sequence). The CDR3 contains 14 residues. With V trimmed by 4 bases and J by 12 bases, 14 bases remained unmatched. CDR3 sequence (DNA): TGTGCCAGTAGTAACGCGGCCCCGGGACAGGTGATGTACTTC. The encoded protein is CASSNAAPGQVMYF.

The CDR3 loop reads CASSLATGQGADTQYF. DNA for the CDR3: TGCGCCAGCAGCTTGGCCACGGGACAGGGGGCAGATACGCAGTATTTT. The chain links TRBV5-1 to TRBJ2-3; TRBD1 matches 11 bases. Germline trimming cut 0 bases from V and 4 bases from J; bases unmatched to any gene: 4. Germline V CDR1 and CDR2: SGHRS, YFSETQ. This CDR3 is built from 16 residues.

CDR3 in DNA: TGCGCCAGCAGCCAAGAACAGTCTCGGAAACTGTTTTTT. This encodes CASSQEQSRKLFF. The V gene is TRBV4-3, the J gene TRBJ1-4; no definite D call. Germline CDR1 reads LGHNA; CDR2 reads YSLEER. The CDR3 runs to 13 residues. The V and J ends lost 0 bases and 11 bases respectively, with 10 bases between them.

The chain joins TRBV7-8 to TRBJ2-7, with D possibly TRBD2 on 5 matching bases. CDR1 is SGHVS and CDR2 is FQNEAQ in the germline V gene. Deletions cut 1 base from V and 5 bases from J, with 9 bases between. The CDR3 totals 13 residues. The CDR3 bases are TGTGCCAGCAGCTTAGGAGAGAGGGACGAGCAGTACTTC. This translates into CASSLGERDEQYF.

The V gene is TRBV7-9, the J gene TRBJ2-1; TRBD2 is a possible D gene (6 bases). Between the trimmed V and J ends, which lost 5 bases and 8 bases, there was a span of 22 bases. The CDR3 covers 16 residues. CDR1 SEHNR and CDR2 FQNEAQ come from the germline V gene (reference sequence). The CDR3 nucleotides read TGTGCCAGCAGCCACGACAGATTTGCGGGGAAGGATGAGCAGTTCTTC. Its translation: CASSHDRFAGKDEQFF.

V and J are TRBV14 and TRBJ2-7; D perhaps matches TRBD2 (6 bases). V was shortened by 4 bases and J by 4 bases, with 14 bases between the two germline ends. Germline values: CDR1 SGHDN, CDR2 FVKESK. This CDR3 is built from 14 residues. CDR3 region: CASSPGTDLYEQYF. The DNA of the CDR3 is TGTGCCAGCAGCCCTGGGACTGACTTATACGAGCAGTACTTC. The full variable domain, completed using reference TRBV14 and TRBJ2-7, is EAGVTQFPSHSVIEKGQTVTLRCDPISGHDNLYWYRRVMGKEIKFLLHFVKESKQDESGMPNNRFLAERTGGTYSTLKVQPAELEDSGVYFCASSPGTDLYEQYFGPGTRLTVT.

The chain recombines TRBV19 with TRBJ1-1, with 7 nucleotides matching TRBD1. This CDR3 is built from 15 residues. The trim removed 4 bases at V and 1 base at J, leaving 6 bases unmatched. The germline V gene encodes CDR1 LNHDA and CDR2 SQIVND (reference sequence). The chain's CDR3 is CASSKGQTTNTEAFF. Written as DNA, the CDR3 is TGTGCCAGTAGTAAGGGACAGACGACGAACACTGAAGCTTTCTTT.

The genes are TRBV15 and TRBJ1-5; the D is unclear. Trimming cost V 8 bases and J 2 bases, with 13 bases left between them. Germline V gives CDR1 LNHNV, CDR2 YYDKDF (reference sequence). The CDR3 covers 14 residues. The CDR3 DNA sequence: TGTGCCACCGGTAGGCCGGGAGGCAATCAGCCCCAGCATTTT. Protein: CATGRPGGNQPQHF.

The V gene is TRBV6-2 or TRBV6-3, the J gene TRBJ1-2; D not certain. From germline, CDR1 is MNHEY and CDR2 SVGEGT. V was pared by 5 bases and J by 2 bases, with 9 bases between. This CDR3 has 13 residues. In DNA, the CDR3 is TGTGCCAGCAGTACCTCCGGGAACTATGGCTACACCTTC. This sequence encodes CASSTSGNYGYTF.

The V call is TRBV6-2 or TRBV6-3, the J call TRBJ2-2, with 9 bases lining up with TRBD1. The CDR3 runs 15 residues. The germline CDR1 and CDR2 sequences are MNHEY and SVGEGT. The V and J ends lost 5 bases and 7 bases, in that order; junction bases with no gene match: 8. The CDR3: CASSHNRGRDGELFF. The CDR3 DNA follows: TGTGCCAGCAGTCACAACAGGGGGCGTGACGGGGAGCTGTTTTTT.

The gene calls are TRBV5-5 and TRBJ1-3; no clear D. The V end was cut by 0 bases, the J end by 0 bases, with 7 bases between. The CDR3 has 15 amino acids. From germline, CDR1 is SGHKS and CDR2 YYEKEE (reference sequence). The CDR3 region has the DNA TGTGCCAGCAGCTTGGTGGGCAGCTCTGGAAACACCATATATTTT. This codes for CASSLVGSSGNTIYF.

The chain links TRBV6-5 to TRBJ2-1; 11 nucleotides align to TRBD1. This CDR3 is 16 amino acids long. J was trimmed by 6 bases and V by 0 bases; bases with no gene match: 4. The germline V gene encodes CDR1 MNHEY and CDR2 SVGAGI. CDR3 DNA sequence: TGTGCCAGCAGTTACTCCGGGACAGGGGGGATCAATGAGCAGTTCTTC. Its translation: CASSYSGTGGINEQFF.

The V and J genes are TRBV13 and TRBJ2-7; the match to TRBD2 covers 8 bases. Per germline, CDR1 PRHDT and CDR2 FYEKMQ (reference sequence). The ends lost 5 bases at V and 1 base at J; junction bases unmatched: 7. This CDR3 is built from 15 residues. The CDR3 DNA sequence: TGTGCCAGCAGCCCCAGCGGGAGCCTATCCTACGAGCAGTACTTC. Translating it yields CASSPSGSLSYEQYF.

This clone has only one observation. This rearrangement joins TRBV5-1 to TRBJ1-1; 9 bases are a match to TRBD1. Germline V gives CDR1 SGHRS, CDR2 YFSETQ. The J segment lost 1 base and the V segment lost 4 bases, leaving 5 bases of the junction unmatched. CDR3 length equals 15 residues. CDR3 residues: CASSNLTGGNTEAFF. For the CDR3, the DNA is TGCGCCAGCAGCAACCTGACAGGGGGGAACACTGAAGCTTTCTTT.

Many counts were recorded for this clone. J is TRBJ1-5 and V is TRBV7-2; D unclear. Germline assignment: CDR1 SGHTA and CDR2 FQGNSA. The CDR3 loop spans 13 amino acids. Trimming cost V 5 bases and J 1 base, with 6 bases left between them. The CDR3 protein is CASSPTSNQPQHF. CDR3 nucleotide sequence: TGTGCCAGCAGCCCGACAAGCAATCAGCCCCAGCATTTT.

The rearrangement links TRBV4-1 to TRBJ1-2; D not resolved. Germline V gives CDR1 MGHRA, CDR2 YSYEKL. V was shortened by 4 bases and J by 8 bases, with 11 bases between the two germline ends. CDR3 length: 12 residues. In nucleotides, the CDR3 is TGCGCCAGCAGCCCTGGGCCGGGGGGCTACACCTTC. It codes for CASSPGPGGYTF.